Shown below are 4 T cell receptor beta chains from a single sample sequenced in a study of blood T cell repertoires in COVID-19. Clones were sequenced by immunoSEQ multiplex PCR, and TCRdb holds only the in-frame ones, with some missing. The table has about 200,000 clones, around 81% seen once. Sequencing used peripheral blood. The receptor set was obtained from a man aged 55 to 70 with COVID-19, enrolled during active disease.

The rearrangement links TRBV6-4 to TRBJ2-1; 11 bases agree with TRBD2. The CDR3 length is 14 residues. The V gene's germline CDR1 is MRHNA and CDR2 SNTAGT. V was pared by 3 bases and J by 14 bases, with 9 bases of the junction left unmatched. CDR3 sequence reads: CASSEGLAGGREFF. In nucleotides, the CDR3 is TGTGCCAGCAGTGAAGGGCTAGCGGGAGGCCGGGAGTTCTTC.

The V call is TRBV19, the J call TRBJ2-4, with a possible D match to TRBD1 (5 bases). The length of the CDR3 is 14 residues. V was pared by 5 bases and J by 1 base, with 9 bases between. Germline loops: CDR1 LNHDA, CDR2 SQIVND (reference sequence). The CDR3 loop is CASSGPGAKNIQYF. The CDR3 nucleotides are TGTGCCAGTAGTGGCCCAGGGGCCAAAAACATTCAGTACTTC. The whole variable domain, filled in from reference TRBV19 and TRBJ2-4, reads DGGITQSPKYLFRKEGQNVTLSCEQNLNHDAMYWYRQDPGQGLRLIYYSQIVNDFQKGDIAEGYSVSREKKESFPLTVTSAQKNPTAFYLCASSGPGAKNIQYFGAGTRLSVL.

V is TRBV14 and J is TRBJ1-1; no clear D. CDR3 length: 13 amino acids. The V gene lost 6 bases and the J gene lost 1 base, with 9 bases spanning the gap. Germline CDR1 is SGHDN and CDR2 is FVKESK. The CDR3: CASRPNRNTEAFF. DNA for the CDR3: TGTGCCAGCAGGCCTAACCGGAACACTGAAGCTTTCTTT.

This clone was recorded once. CDR3 sequence (DNA): TGTGCCATCGGGGACAGAACCCTAGCTAACTATGGCTACACCTTC. The encoded protein is CAIGDRTLANYGYTF. This sequence joins TRBV10-3 and TRBJ1-2; TRBD1 agrees at 7 bases. Germline values: CDR1 ENHRY, CDR2 SYGVKD. The CDR3 loop spans 15 amino acids. V shed 8 bases, J shed 0 bases, and the junction held 9 bases outside the gene matches.